The rows below give T cell receptor beta chains drawn from one sample of a study of control samples from healthy donors and cancer patients. TCRdb's table, derived via immunoSEQ multiplex PCR, lists solely in-frame clones and lacks some. The sample lists 120,000 or so clones; about 90% were seen once. Sequences were obtained from blood. The receptors shown here come from a man between 60 and 75 years old in good health. Both conserved end residues are part of each CDR3. The D gene is left open where the match is weak.

J | D | V | CDR3 | DNA
TRBJ2-3 | TRBD2 | TRBV9 | CASSGLAGGTDTQYF | TGTGCCAGCAGCGGATTAGCGGGCGGCACAGATACGCAGTATTTT
TRBJ2-2 | - | TRBV5-1 | CASSLGPGAGELFF | TGCGCCAGCAGCTTGGGGCCGGGGGCCGGGGAGCTGTTTTTT
TRBJ2-3 | TRBD2 | TRBV10-2 | CASTYSGGAADTQYF | TGCGCCAGCACTTATAGCGGGGGGGCAGCAGATACGCAGTATTTT
TRBJ1-1 | - | TRBV7-2 | CASSLAPRGGGTEAFF | TGTGCCAGCAGCTTGGCCCCCCGGGGGGGTGGCACTGAAGCTTTCTTT
TRBJ2-1 | - | TRBV7-3 | CASSSSGYNEQFF | TGTGCCAGCAGCTCCAGTGGGTACAATGAGCAGTTCTTC
TRBJ1-5 | TRBD1 | TRBV5-1 | CASSGTGGQPQHF | TGCGCCAGCAGCGGGACAGGGGGTCAGCCCCAGCATTTT
TRBJ1-1 | TRBD1 | TRBV6-5 | CASSRQGTEAFF | TGTGCCAGCAGTCGACAGGGGACTGAAGCTTTCTTT
TRBJ2-2 | - | TRBV3-1/TRBV3-2 | CASSQREGEGGELFF | TGTGCCAGCAGCCAGAGGGAGGGGGAGGGCGGGGAGCTGTTTTTT
TRBJ2-7 | TRBD1 | TRBV28 | CASHAGQGKWNEQYF | TGTGCCAGCCATGCTGGACAGGGGAAATGGAACGAGCAGTACTTC
TRBJ1-5 | TRBD1 | TRBV7-2 | CASSLGTGTGTQPQHF | TGTGCCAGCAGCTTGGGCACCGGGACAGGGACTCAGCCCCAGCATTTT
TRBJ2-7 | - | TRBV5-6 | CAGIPGHNSYEQYF | TGTGCCGGGATACCGGGACATAACTCCTACGAGCAGTACTTC